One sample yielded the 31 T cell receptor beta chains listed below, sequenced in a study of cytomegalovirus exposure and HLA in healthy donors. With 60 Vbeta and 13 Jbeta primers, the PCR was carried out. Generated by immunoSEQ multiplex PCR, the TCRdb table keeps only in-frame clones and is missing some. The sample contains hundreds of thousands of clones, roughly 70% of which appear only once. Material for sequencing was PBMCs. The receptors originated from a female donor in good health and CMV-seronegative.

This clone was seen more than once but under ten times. The CDR3 sequence is CASRDQGRGQPQHF. CDR3 bases: TGTGCCAGTAGGGATCAGGGGAGAGGACAGCCCCAGCATTTT. V and J are TRBV19 and TRBJ1-5; a possible D gene is TRBD1 (6 bases). V was clipped by 6 bases and J by 7 bases, with 16 bases between them. Germline V gene lookup returns CDR1 LNHDA and CDR2 SQIVND (reference sequence). This CDR3 contains 14 residues. Variable domain in full (rest from reference TRBV19 and TRBJ1-5): DGGITQSPKYLFRKEGQNVTLSCEQNLNHDAMYWYRQDPGQGLRLIYYSQIVNDFQKGDIAEGYSVSREKKESFPLTVTSAQKNPTAFYLCASRDQGRGQPQHFGDGTRLSIL.

The CDR3 loop is CASSSASGGGDEQFF. CDR3 in DNA: TGTGCCAGCAGTTCAGCTAGCGGGGGCGGGGATGAGCAGTTCTTC. J is TRBJ2-1 and V is TRBV6-5, with 10 bases matching TRBD2. Germline V CDR1 and CDR2: MNHEY, SVGAGI. The V segment lost 4 bases and the J segment 8 bases; nucleotides outside the gene matches: 8. This CDR3 has 15 residues.

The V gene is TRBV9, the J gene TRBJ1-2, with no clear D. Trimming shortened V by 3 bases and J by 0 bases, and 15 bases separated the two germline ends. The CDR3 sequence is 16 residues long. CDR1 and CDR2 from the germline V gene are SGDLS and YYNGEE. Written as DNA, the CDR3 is TGTGCCAGCAGCGCCGCTCAGGTAACTTCTAACTATGGCTACACCTTC. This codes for CASSAAQVTSNYGYTF.

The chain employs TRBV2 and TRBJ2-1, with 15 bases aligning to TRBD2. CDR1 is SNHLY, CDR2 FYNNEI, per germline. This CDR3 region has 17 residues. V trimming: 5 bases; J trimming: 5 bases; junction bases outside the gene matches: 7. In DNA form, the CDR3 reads TGTGCCAGCAGTACTAGGACTAGCGGGAGGGTCCACAATGAGCAGTTCTTC. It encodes CASSTRTSGRVHNEQFF.

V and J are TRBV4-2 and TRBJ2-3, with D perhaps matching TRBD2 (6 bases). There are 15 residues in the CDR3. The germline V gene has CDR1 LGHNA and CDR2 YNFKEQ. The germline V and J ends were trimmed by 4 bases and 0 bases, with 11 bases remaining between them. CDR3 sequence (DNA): TGTGCCAGCAGCCGCGAACTAGCAAGCACAGATACGCAGTATTTT. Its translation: CASSRELASTDTQYF.

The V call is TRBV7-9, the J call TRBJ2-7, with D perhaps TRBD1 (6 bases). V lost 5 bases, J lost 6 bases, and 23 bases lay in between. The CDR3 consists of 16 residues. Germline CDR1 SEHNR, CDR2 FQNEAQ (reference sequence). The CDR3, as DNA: TGTGCCAGCAGCACCGCTACAGGGCGGCAAGGAATCGAGCAGTACTTC. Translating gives CASSTATGRQGIEQYF.

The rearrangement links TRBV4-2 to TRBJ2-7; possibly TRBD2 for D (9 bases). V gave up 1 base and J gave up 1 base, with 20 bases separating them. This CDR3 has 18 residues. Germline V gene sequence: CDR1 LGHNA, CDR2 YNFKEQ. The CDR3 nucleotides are TGTGCCAGCAGCCAAGTGACCAGGGGGCGGGAGGGGTCCTACGAGCAGTACTTC. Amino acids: CASSQVTRGREGSYEQYF.

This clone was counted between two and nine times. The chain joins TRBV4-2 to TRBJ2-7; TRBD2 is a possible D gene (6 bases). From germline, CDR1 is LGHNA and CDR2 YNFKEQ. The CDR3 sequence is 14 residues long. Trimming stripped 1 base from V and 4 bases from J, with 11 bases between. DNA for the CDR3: TGTGCCAGCAGCCAAGCGGGAGTAGGGTACGAGCAGTACTTC. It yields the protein CASSQAGVGYEQYF.

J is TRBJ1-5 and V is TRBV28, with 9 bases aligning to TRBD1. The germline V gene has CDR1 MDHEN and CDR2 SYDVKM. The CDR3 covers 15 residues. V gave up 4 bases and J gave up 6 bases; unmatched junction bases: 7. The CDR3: CASSSRGTGSQPQHF. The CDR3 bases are TGTGCCAGCAGTTCGAGAGGGACAGGGTCTCAGCCCCAGCATTTT.

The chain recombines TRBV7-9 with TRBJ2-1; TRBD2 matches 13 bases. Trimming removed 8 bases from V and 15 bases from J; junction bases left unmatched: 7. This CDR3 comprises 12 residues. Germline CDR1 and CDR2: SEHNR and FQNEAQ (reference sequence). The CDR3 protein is CASGGTSGTPFF. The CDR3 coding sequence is TGTGCCAGCGGAGGGACTAGCGGGACCCCGTTCTTC.

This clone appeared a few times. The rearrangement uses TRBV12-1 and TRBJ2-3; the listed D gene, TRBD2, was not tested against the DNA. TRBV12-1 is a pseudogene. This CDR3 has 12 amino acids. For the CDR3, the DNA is TGTGCCAGCAGCCCGAACGCGGATACGCAGTATTTT. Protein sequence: CASSPNADTQYF.

The DNA for the CDR3 is TGTGCCAGCAGCTTAGGGAGAAGCGGACAGTACTTC. Translation: CASSLGRSGQYF. This chain uses TRBV7-2 with TRBJ2-4, with D possibly being TRBD2 (5 bases). V dropped 1 base and J dropped 13 bases, with 11 bases sitting between them. Germline-derived CDR1 and CDR2 are SGHTA and FQGNSA. The CDR3 totals 12 residues.

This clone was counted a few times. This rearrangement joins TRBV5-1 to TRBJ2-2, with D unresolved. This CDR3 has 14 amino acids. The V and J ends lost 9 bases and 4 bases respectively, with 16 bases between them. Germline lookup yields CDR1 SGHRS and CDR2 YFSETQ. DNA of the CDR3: TGCGCCACCTCGATTCAAAGGAGCACCGGGGAGCTGTTTTTT. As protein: CATSIQRSTGELFF.

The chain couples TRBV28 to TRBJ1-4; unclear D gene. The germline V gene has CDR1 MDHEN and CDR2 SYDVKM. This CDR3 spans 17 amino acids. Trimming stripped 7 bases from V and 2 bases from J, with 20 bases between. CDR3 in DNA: TGTGCCAGCATAAACGGAGGGAAAAGTAGGACTAATGAAAAACTGTTTTTT. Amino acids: CASINGGKSRTNEKLFF. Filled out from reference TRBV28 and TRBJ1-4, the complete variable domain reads DVKVTQSSRYLVKRTGEKVFLECVQDMDHENMFWYRQDPGLGLRLIYFSYDVKMKEKGDIPEGYSVSREKKERFSLILESASTNQTSMYLCASINGGKSRTNEKLFFGSGTQLSVL.

The CDR3 here is CASSDNAGNTEAFF. CDR3 DNA: TGTGCCAGCAGTGATAACGCAGGGAACACTGAAGCTTTCTTT. This rearrangement joins TRBV6-1 to TRBJ1-1; D gene uncertain. Germline values: CDR1 MNHNS, CDR2 SASEGT. The V end was cut by 3 bases, the J end by 1 base, with 9 bases between. The CDR3 covers 14 residues.

This CDR3 reads CASSDGRVRPGDTQYF. CDR3 sequence (DNA): TGTGCCAGCAGTGACGGTCGCGTAAGACCAGGAGATACGCAGTATTTT. This chain joins TRBV2 and TRBJ2-3; D unclear. CDR1 and CDR2 from the germline V gene are SNHLY and FYNNEI. This CDR3 is 16 amino acids long. V was shortened by 3 bases and J by 5 bases, with 18 bases between the two germline ends.

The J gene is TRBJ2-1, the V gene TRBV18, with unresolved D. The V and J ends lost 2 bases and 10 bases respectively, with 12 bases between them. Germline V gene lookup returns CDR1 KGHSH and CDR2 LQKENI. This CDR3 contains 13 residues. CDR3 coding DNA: TGTGCCAGCTCACCATCGGAGTTTCGCGAGCAGTTCTTC. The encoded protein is CASSPSEFREQFF.

CDR3 in DNA: TGTGCCAGCAGCTCCGGACAGGGAAGCTCCTACGAGCAGTACTTC. As protein: CASSSGQGSSYEQYF. The chain recombines TRBV7-9 with TRBJ2-7; 8 bases agree with TRBD1. CDR1 is SEHNR and CDR2 is FQNEAQ in the germline V gene (reference sequence). CDR3 length: 15 amino acids. V was pared by 4 bases and J by 0 bases, with 5 bases of the junction left unmatched.

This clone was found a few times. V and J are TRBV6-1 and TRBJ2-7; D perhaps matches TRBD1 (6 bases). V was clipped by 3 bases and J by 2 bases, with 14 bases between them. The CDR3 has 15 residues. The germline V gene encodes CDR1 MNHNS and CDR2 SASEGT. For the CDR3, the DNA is TGTGCCAGCAGTGAGTCGGACAGCATTCCCTACGAGCAGTACTTC. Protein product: CASSESDSIPYEQYF.

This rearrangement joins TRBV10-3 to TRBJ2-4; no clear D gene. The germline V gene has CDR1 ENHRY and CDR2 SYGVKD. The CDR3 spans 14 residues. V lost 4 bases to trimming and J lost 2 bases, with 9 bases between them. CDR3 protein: CAISGNISKNIQYF. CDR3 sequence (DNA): TGTGCCATCAGTGGTAATATTTCCAAAAACATTCAGTACTTC.

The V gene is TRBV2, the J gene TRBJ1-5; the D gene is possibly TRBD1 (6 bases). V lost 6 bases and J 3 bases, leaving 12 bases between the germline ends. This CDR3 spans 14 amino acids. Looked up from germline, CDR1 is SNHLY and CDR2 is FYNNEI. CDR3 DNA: TGTGCCAGCAGCTTGACAGGATCCAATCAGCCCCAGCATTTT. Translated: CASSLTGSNQPQHF.

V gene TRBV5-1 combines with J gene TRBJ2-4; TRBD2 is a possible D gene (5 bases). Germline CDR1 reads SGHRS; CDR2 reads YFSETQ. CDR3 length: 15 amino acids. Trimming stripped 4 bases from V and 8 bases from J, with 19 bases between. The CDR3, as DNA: TGCGCCAGCAGCCGACCCGACACTCCCGGGGACATTCAGTACTTC. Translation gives CASSRPDTPGDIQYF. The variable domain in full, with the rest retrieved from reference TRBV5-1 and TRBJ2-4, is KAGVTQTPRYLIKTRGQQVTLSCSPISGHRSVSWYQQTPGQGLQFLFEYFSETQRNKGNFPGRFSGRQFSNSRSEMNVSTLELGDSALYLCASSRPDTPGDIQYFGAGTRLSVL.

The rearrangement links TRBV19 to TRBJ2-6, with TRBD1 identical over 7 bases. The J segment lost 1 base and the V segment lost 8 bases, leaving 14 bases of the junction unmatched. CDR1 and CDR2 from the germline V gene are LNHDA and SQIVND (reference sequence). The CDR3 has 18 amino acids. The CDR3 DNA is TGTGCCAGTTTTGATCTGGGACAGCCCGTATCTGGGGCCAACGTCCTGACTTTC. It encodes CASFDLGQPVSGANVLTF.

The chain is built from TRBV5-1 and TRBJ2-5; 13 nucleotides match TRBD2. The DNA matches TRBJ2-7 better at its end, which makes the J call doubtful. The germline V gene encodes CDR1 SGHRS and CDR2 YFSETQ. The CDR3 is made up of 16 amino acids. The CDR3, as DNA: TGCGCCAGCAGCGCACCGGGACTAGCGGGACGGTACGAGCAGTACTTC. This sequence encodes CASSAPGLAGRYEQYF.

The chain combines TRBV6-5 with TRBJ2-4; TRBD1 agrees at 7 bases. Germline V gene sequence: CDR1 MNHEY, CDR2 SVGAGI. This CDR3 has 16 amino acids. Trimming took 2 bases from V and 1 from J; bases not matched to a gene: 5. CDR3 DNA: TGTGCCAGCAGTTACGACAGGGAAGGGGCCAAAAACATTCAGTACTTC. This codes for CASSYDREGAKNIQYF.

CDR3 region: CASTGGVSNNNEQFF. DNA of the CDR3: TGCGCCAGCACAGGAGGGGTTTCCAACAACAATGAGCAGTTCTTC. The chain is built from TRBV5-1 and TRBJ2-1; TRBD2 might be the D (6 bases). Deletions cut 6 bases from V and 5 bases from J, with 18 bases between. CDR1 is SGHRS, CDR2 YFSETQ, per germline. The CDR3 contains 15 residues.

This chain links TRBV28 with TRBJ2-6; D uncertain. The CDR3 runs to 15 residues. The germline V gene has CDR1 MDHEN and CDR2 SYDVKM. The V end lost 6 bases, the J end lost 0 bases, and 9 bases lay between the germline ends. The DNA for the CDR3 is TGTGCCAGCAGCCTCGCCTACTCTGGGGCCAACGTCCTGACTTTC. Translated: CASSLAYSGANVLTF.

CDR3 amino acids: CASSEYRDQGSNEKLFF. CDR3 DNA: TGTGCCAGCAGTGAATATCGCGACCAGGGATCGAATGAAAAACTGTTTTTT. V and J are TRBV25-1 and TRBJ1-4; D possibly corresponds to TRBD1 (5 bases). The ends were cut back, 0 bases at V and 5 bases at J, with 16 bases in the middle. The CDR3 covers 17 residues. Germline assignment: CDR1 MGHDK and CDR2 SYGVNS. The full variable domain, with the rest looked up from reference TRBV25-1 and TRBJ1-4, is EADIYQTPRYLVIGTGKKITLECSQTMGHDKMYWYQQDPGMELHLIHYSYGVNSTEKGDLSSESTVSRIRTEHFPLTLESARPSHTSQYLCASSEYRDQGSNEKLFFGSGTQLSVL.

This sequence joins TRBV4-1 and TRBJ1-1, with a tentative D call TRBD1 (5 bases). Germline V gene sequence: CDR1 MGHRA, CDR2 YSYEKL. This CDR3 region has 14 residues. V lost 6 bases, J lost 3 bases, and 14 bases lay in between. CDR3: CASSLRGGDTEAFF. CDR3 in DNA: TGCGCCAGCAGTCTCCGGGGGGGTGACACTGAAGCTTTCTTT.

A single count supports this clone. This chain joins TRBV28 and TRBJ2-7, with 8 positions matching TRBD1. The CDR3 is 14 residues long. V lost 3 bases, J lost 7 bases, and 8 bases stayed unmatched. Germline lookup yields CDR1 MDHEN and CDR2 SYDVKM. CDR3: CASSLARGLWEQYF. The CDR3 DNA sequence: TGTGCCAGCAGTTTGGCCAGGGGGCTATGGGAGCAGTACTTC.

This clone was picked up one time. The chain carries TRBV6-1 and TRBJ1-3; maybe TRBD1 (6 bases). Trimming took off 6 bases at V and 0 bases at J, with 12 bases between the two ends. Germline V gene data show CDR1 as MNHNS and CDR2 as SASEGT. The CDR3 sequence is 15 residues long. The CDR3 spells CASSRTAYSGNTIYF. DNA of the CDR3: TGTGCCAGCAGCAGGACAGCCTACTCTGGAAACACCATATATTTT.